This T cell receptor (beta chain) is drawn from a study of blood T cell repertoires in COVID-19. In the study overall: COVID-19 samples collected from the United States, Italy and Spain covered acute and convalescent phases. The cDNA or gDNA used as material had been derived from T cells, B-cell-depleted T cells, or PBMCs.

This clone has more than one count but fewer than ten. The CDR3 has 16 residues. V trimming: 5 bases; J trimming: 7 bases; junction bases outside the gene matches: 11. CDR1 and CDR2 (germline): SGHVS, FQNEAQ. Per the original data handling: Estimates of nucleated cell counts were drawn from the amplification of reference gene primers. The table came from immunoSEQ multiplex PCR; TCRdb's copy has only in-frame clones and leaves some out. V, J and clone size are those of that table, while D and trimming were read from the DNA. The repertoire includes over 95,000 clones, about 85% of them detected once, and about 3.6% sits in the top ten.

The sequencing sample was made of peripheral blood. This clonotype was obtained from a man between 40 and 49 years old with acute or convalescent COVID-19. V usage is TRBV7-8 and J usage is TRBJ2-3; TRBD2 matches at 11 bases. The chain's CDR3 is CASSLGLAGGGNTQYF. The CDR3 region has the DNA TGTGCCAGCAGCCTAGGTCTAGCGGGGGGCGGGAATACGCAGTATTTT.